This entry is about one T cell receptor (beta chain). The repertoire was sequenced with immunoSEQ multiplex PCR; TCRdb's copy has only in-frame clones and lacks some. The sample consists of roughly 67,000 clones, just under 95% of them appearing once. This sample is drawn from a study of T cells after somatic rescue of genetic block. The germline V and J ends were trimmed by 5 bases and 5 bases, with 7 bases remaining between them. Germline V CDR1 and CDR2: LNHDA, SQIVND (reference sequence). The CDR3 spans 12 residues. The TCR originated in a middle-aged man. The sample taken for sequencing was peripheral blood mononuclear cells (PBMCs). The chain joins TRBV19 to TRBJ2-1; no clear D gene. The CDR3 coding sequence is TGTGCCAGTAGTCAGAATGACAATGAGCAGTTCTTC. Translating gives CASSQNDNEQFF.